This T cell receptor (beta chain) originates from a study of cytomegalovirus exposure and HLA in healthy donors (dated by TCRdb to the late 2010s). Regarding the complete study: An earlier analysis of a few hundred of the donors reported 250 to 300 Gb of sequence data and approximately 120 million unique TCR beta sequences obtained from roughly 170 million T cells. An early release covering about 600 HLA-typed donors comprised about 300 gigabases of sequencing data and about 90 million unique TCR sequences. Of the 300 to 400 genotyped donors, approximately 80% fell in the genetic ancestry cluster associated with self-reported Caucasian donors. The study aimed to test whether cataloging public T cell receptors could reveal signatures of past pathogen exposure. The T cell repertoires of around 730 subjects were profiled by immunosequencing and related to cytomegalovirus serostatus. In addition to the first cohort of hundreds of subjects, a separate validation cohort of around 110 different subjects was used. To predict cytomegalovirus infection status, the study combined high-throughput TCR immunosequencing, statistical association of individual TCRs with disease status, and machine learning. A later analysis re-analyzed previously published TCR beta repertoires from about 730 donors and added high-resolution HLA genotyping to study TCR occurrence patterns. In the later analysis, no new phenotypic data were used to find candidate immune exposures; instead, reliance was placed on TCR beta sequences and their occurrence across donors. An earlier analysis of about 600 of the donors used high-throughput TCR beta sequencing to judge whether each TCR beta V gene segment behaved as functional or pseudogenic. Alongside the repertoire data, information on donor age, sex, ethnicity and CMV serostatus was compiled. A later genetic analysis took genome-wide SNP genotypes for about three fifths of the roughly 670 donors and used that subset as a discovery cohort. All discovery cohort repertoires had been generated on a single sequencing platform. HLA typing covered class I and class II loci at four-digit resolution. Typing coverage differed by locus: A, B, C, DRB1 and DQB1 were typed in about 629-640 donors, DQA1 in about 500, DPA1 in around 610, and DPB1 in 400 to 480. Several DR-DQ haplotypes were handled as single units for association and clustering because linkage in the cohort was strong. Among 350 to 400 genotyped donors of the cohort, an average of approximately 250,000 unique TCR beta nucleotide sequences were sequenced per donor, roughly 20% of them non-productive.

The cohort comprised under 700 healthy bone marrow donors. At the time of sampling, every cohort member was nominally healthy, though immune exposures that went unrecorded were likely present. The donor was CMV seropositive and belonged to the group of around 300 seropositive cohort members. A peripheral blood sample was provided by each donor, and peripheral blood mononuclear cells were used for TCR beta sequencing. Genomic DNA was extracted from the blood cell samples with the Qiagen DNeasy Blood Extraction Kit. From V the trimming removes 4 bases and from J it removes 4 bases, while the gene matches leave 3 bases of the junction unaccounted for. In the germline V gene, CDR1 corresponds to MGHDK and CDR2 to SYGVNS. Reading from cysteine to phenylalanine, the CDR3 counts 14 amino acids. The CDR3 DNA has 42 bases and is translated from base 1. The investigation overall reported the following: Correlated functional status among segregating V segments might be attributable to linkage disequilibrium, but an unknown experimental factor could not be ruled out. A further reported finding was that TCR beta sequences accurately predicted the HLA-A and HLA-B alleles for most subjects in the first cohort. Immune exposure information for the cohort was limited to CMV serostatus. A later genetic analysis reported fewer N-insertions in productive TCRs among donors in an Asian-associated ancestry cluster than the roughly 670-donor mean. The authors suggested that the approach could potentially be extended to other disease states and immunological phenotypes. A cluster of highly shared sequence variants was judged likely to represent a technical artifact of the sequencing pipeline. This cohort had only TCR beta chains sequenced, and the lack of alpha or paired-chain data limited which features could be detected. A later analysis associated 15,000 to 20,000 TCR beta sequences with specific HLA alleles at a false discovery rate of 0.05. Cytomegalovirus status was reported to be diagnosed by the classifier with high specificity and sensitivity in both the original and validation cohorts. According to a later analysis, TCR association rates differed among HLA loci, with DRB1 alleles showing the most associated TCRs and HLA-C alleles showing the fewest. Across donors, most TCR sequences were observed very rarely, whereas some public TCRs were present in many individuals. Because counts were too low, roughly 16 rarely observed V segments, including chromosome 9 orphons, were excluded from the earlier analysis of several hundred of the donors. HLA typing was unavailable for some donors at each locus, so association tests used only the typed subset. When HLA alleles, especially DR and DQ, strongly co-occurred, attributing TCR associations to individual alleles was difficult. Because the 87-base-pair reads could not distinguish some IMGT-functional V segments, including TRBV6-2 and TRBV6-3, those segments were excluded. Presence/absence analyses assumed roughly uniform sequencing depth across donors, an assumption that may not hold. In a later analysis, HLA-associated TCR beta chains were found to be more clonally expanded and to have lower generation probabilities than equally common non-associated chains. In vitro tests confirmed that a few of the cytomegalovirus-associated TCR beta chains recognize cytomegalovirus antigens. A later analysis found that most CMV-associated TCR beta chains appeared HLA-restricted, with HLA associations seemingly driven largely by CMV exposure. The study gave a list of over 150 TCR beta chains associated with cytomegalovirus. According to a later analysis, parvovirus B19, influenza, CMV and Epstein-Barr virus appeared linked to several top co-occurrence clusters. A later genetic analysis associated a missense DCLRE1C variant with V-gene and J-gene trimming of TCR beta chains, and an independent cohort replicated the association. Broadly in line with IMGT annotations, most TCR beta V segments showed up in productive rearrangements about 87% or about 30% of the time in an earlier analysis of about 500 of the donors.

On this clone itself: The antigen it binds to is not known. Base-call qualities are not available, and no considerably larger clone is one nucleotide away.

The method was the immunoSEQ multiplex PCR assay. A mixture of 60 forward primers for TCR Vbeta segments and 13 reverse primers for TCR Jbeta segments was used in the multiplex PCR. The CDR3 region of rearranged TCR beta genes was amplified from genomic DNA with a multiplex PCR assay. Amplified TCR beta libraries were sequenced as 87-base-pair reads on the Illumina HiSeq System. In the original analysis: A later analysis counted 75 million to 100 million unique TCR beta chains across the 666 repertoires, and 10 million to 12 million of these chains were shared by at least two donors. Raw reads were error-corrected and collapsed into unique sequences with a nearest-neighbor algorithm that merged closely related sequences to remove PCR and sequencing errors. Alignment of CDR3 sequences to IMGT reference sequences was used to assign V, D and J gene segments. For a sequence to be retained, a match of at least six nucleotides was required to both a V gene segment and a J gene segment. A rearrangement was called productive if the CDR3 had no stop codons and remained in frame with V and J, and every other rearrangement was called non-productive. Following IMGT convention, CDR3 was defined as the stretch from the second conserved V-encoded cysteine to the conserved J-encoded phenylalanine. The earlier analysis of about 570 of the donors excluded any sequence lacking an unambiguous match to a single V gene segment. An earlier analysis of fewer than 650 of the donors classified V segments as functional when productive rearrangements were above 56.7% and as segregating when the standard deviation between donors was above 5%. A statistical classification framework was developed to diagnose cytomegalovirus status using the catalog of TCR beta chain sequences. V and J gene assignment, in a later analysis, came from comparing TCR nucleotide sequences with IMGT/GENE-DB human TR gene sequences. In a later analysis, CDR3 sequences and most-parsimonious VDJ recombination scenarios were assigned using the TCRdist pipeline. In a later analysis, each TCR beta chain was defined by its CDR3 amino acid sequence together with its V-gene family, and reads without a unique V-gene family were excluded. A later analysis removed 592 highly shared, low-generation-probability nucleotide sequences to deal with suspected cross-contamination and a sequencing artifact. For each public chain, a later analysis derived a clonal expansion index from normalized ranks of inferred template counts within each repertoire. A later analysis computed generation probabilities with a VDJ recombination model fitted to out-of-frame rearrangements, and checked the results against IGoR. Hypergeometric tests were used in a later analysis to score TCR-TCR, TCR-HLA and TCR-CMV co-occurrence, with a repertoire-size bias correction applied to the TCR pairs. In a later analysis, false discovery rates were estimated by permuting HLA or CMV assignments 20 times. In a later analysis, co-occurring TCRs were grouped using DBSCAN, with TCRdist sequence similarity added in when clustering inside HLA-allele-positive subsets. For co-occurrence clustering, repertoires with fewer than 30,000 or more than 120,000 public chains were excluded, along with five repertoires with anomalous nucleotide sharing. TCRdb obtained this table from immuneACCESS and retained in-frame rearrangements with V and J assigned. These tables miss some clones; where compared with another copy, unresolved V genes account for less than half of the shortfall, and the remainder is unexplained. The D gene and trimming were derived from the DNA, and the V and J assignments and clone size from that table. This sample has some 120,000 clones in its table, and 10% of those were observed once. The ten largest make up approximately 4.4% of the sample.

Here the chain combines TRBV25-1 and TRBJ1-5; TRBD1 aligns with 8 central bases. This sequence originates from a woman aged 18-29 years in good health and CMV-seropositive. The sample taken for sequencing was PBMCs. Here the CDR3 is given as CASSADRENQPQHF. Read as DNA, the sequence is TGTGCCAGCAGTGCGGACAGGGAGAATCAGCCCCAGCATTTT.